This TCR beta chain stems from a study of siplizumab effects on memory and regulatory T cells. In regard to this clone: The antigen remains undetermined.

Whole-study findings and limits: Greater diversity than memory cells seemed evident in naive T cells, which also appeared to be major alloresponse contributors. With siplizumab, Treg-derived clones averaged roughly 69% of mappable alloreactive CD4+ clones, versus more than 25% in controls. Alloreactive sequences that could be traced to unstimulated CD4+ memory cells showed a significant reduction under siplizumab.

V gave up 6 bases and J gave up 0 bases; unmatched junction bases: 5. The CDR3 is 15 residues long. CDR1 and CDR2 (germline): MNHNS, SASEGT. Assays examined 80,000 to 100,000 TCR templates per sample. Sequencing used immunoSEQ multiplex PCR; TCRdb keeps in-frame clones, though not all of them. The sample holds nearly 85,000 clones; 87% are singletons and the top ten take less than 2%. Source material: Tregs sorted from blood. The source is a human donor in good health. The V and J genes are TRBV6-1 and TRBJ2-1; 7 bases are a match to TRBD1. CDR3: CASRATGSSYNEQFF. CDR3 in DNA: TGTGCCAGCAGGGCGACAGGGAGCTCCTACAATGAGCAGTTCTTC.